This passage covers 19 T cell receptor beta chains from one sample sequenced in a study of regulatory T cells in long-lasting Graves disease. Time point indicated: persistent/refractory GD, antithyroid drugs over 5 years with positive TRAb. Extracted RNA from PBMCs served as the source of the TCR library. Building the TCR beta libraries relied on iRepertoire HTBI primers, and CDR3 regions underwent Arm-PCR. TCRdb ran MiXCR on the multiplex PCR reads and lists one entry per CDR3 protein. The table has about 460,000 distinct CDR3 sequences, 20% to 25% seen once; the top ten hold around 14%. The sample was peripheral blood mononuclear cells (PBMCs), taken when the disease was refractory, from a patient treated with antithyroid drugs. All receptors come from a female donor with Graves disease.

This clonotype was counted between two and nine times. The chain is built from TRBV7-2 and TRBJ2-2, with 13 bases identical to TRBD2. The CDR3 is 17 amino acids. Germline-derived CDR1 and CDR2 are SGHTA and FQGNSA. J gave up 6 bases and V 1 base, and 5 bases lay outside the gene matches. The CDR3 nucleotides read TGTGCCAGCAGCTTAGAACTAGCGGGAGGGGGTGCCGGGGAGCTGTTTTTT. This encodes CASSLELAGGGAGELFF.

The V call is TRBV19, the J call TRBJ2-7; 13 bases line up with TRBD2. V lost 0 bases, J lost 3 bases, and 5 bases stayed unmatched. The CDR3 covers 17 residues. The V gene's germline CDR1 is LNHDA and CDR2 SQIVND (reference sequence). The CDR3 here is CASSIETGLAGFYEQYF. In DNA, the CDR3 is TGTGCCAGTAGTATAGAGACGGGACTAGCGGGGTTCTACGAGCAGTACTTC.

This clonotype was found a few times. A much larger clone is a single base away; this may be a read error. The genes are TRBV2 and TRBJ1-5, with no clear D. The germline gives CDR1 SNHLY, CDR2 FYNNEI. CDR3 size: 14 residues. V dropped 6 bases and J dropped 3 bases, with 12 bases sitting between them. The CDR3 loop is CASSFDGNNQPQHF. The CDR3 region has the DNA TGTGCCAGCAGCTTTGACGGCAACAATCAGCCCCAGCATTTT.

In this sample, this clonotype turned up many times. This chain connects TRBV29-1 to TRBJ1-5; 10 positions agree with TRBD1. The CDR3 totals 13 residues. Trimming took 5 bases from V and 7 from J; bases not matched to a gene: 5. CDR1 and CDR2 (germline): SQVTM, ANQGSEA. CDR3 region: CSVLDRGRQPQHF. In nucleotides, the CDR3 is TGCAGCGTTTTGGACAGGGGGAGGCAGCCCCAGCATTTT.

This sequence joins TRBV7-3 and TRBJ1-2; 12 bases agree with TRBD1. The CDR3 loop spans 16 amino acids. The V segment lost 5 bases and the J segment 9 bases; nucleotides outside the gene matches: 13. The germline V gene encodes CDR1 SGHTA and CDR2 FQGTGA. CDR3 nucleotide sequence: TGTGCCAGCAGCCCTGGCGGGACAGGGGGCACGTCAAGCTACACCTTC. Protein: CASSPGGTGGTSSYTF.

The chain links TRBV7-2 to TRBJ2-7; either TRBD1 or TRBD2 may supply D (5 bases each). The CDR3 spans 17 residues. Germline-derived CDR1 and CDR2 are SGHTA and FQGNSA. Deletions cut 1 base from V and 4 bases from J, with 20 bases between. CDR3 nucleotide sequence: TGTGCCAGCAGCTTAGGGGGCCGAGGGGTCGTCCTTTACGAGCAGTACTTC. Encoded protein: CASSLGGRGVVLYEQYF.

The V and J genes are TRBV20-1 and TRBJ2-5; 14 bases agree with TRBD2. The CDR3 runs to 17 residues. CDR1 and CDR2 (germline): DFQATT, SNEGSKA (reference sequence). J gave up 4 bases and V 6 bases, and 13 bases lay outside the gene matches. The CDR3 region is CSANPGLAGAGGETQYF. The CDR3 region has the DNA TGCAGTGCAAACCCGGGACTAGCGGGGGCGGGGGGAGAGACCCAGTACTTC.

Concerning this clonotype: A much larger clone differs by one base, so this may be a read error. The missing conserved phenylalanine or tryptophan at the end of this CDR3 makes a read error likely. The gene calls are TRBV19 and TRBJ1-2; possible D gene TRBD1, 5 bases. Trimming took 6 bases from V and 4 from J, leaving 12 bases between them. CDR1 and CDR2 from the germline V gene are LNHDA and SQIVND (reference sequence). The CDR3 totals 13 residues. The CDR3: CASSPDTRYGYTL. In nucleotides, the CDR3 is TGTGCCAGTAGCCCGGACACCCGCTATGGCTACACCCTC.

This clonotype was counted ten times or more. DNA of the CDR3: TGTGCCAGCAGGGCCCAGACAGGGAGTGGCACTGAAGCTTTCTTT. Translated: CASRAQTGSGTEAFF. This chain uses TRBV6-1 with TRBJ1-1, with 7 positions matching TRBD1. CDR3 size: 15 residues. Trimming took 6 bases from V and 4 from J; bases not matched to a gene: 11. CDR1 MNHNS and CDR2 SASEGT come from the germline V gene.

This clonotype was detected many times. V gene TRBV7-9 combines with J gene TRBJ2-7; 8 bases are a match to TRBD2. Germline lookup yields CDR1 SEHNR and CDR2 FQNEAQ (reference sequence). This CDR3 is built from 14 residues. The J segment lost 0 bases and the V segment lost 3 bases, leaving 1 base of the junction unmatched. The DNA for the CDR3 is TGTGCCAGCAGCTTCGGGACTAGCTCCTACGAGCAGTACTTC. It encodes CASSFGTSSYEQYF.

The genes are TRBV12-3 or TRBV12-4 and TRBJ2-3, with 9 bases matching TRBD2. There are 16 residues in the CDR3. V lost 5 bases, J lost 4 bases, and 10 bases stayed unmatched. The CDR3 region is CASSVLAGPSADTQYF. CDR3 DNA sequence: TGTGCCAGCAGTGTACTAGCGGGCCCTTCGGCAGATACGCAGTATTTT.

This clonotype came up many times. The CDR3 region has the DNA TGTGCCAGCAGTTTCCTACTCCATGGGGACAGGAAACCTTCCACTGAAGCTTTCTTT. Its translation is CASSFLLHGDRKPSTEAFF. The V call is TRBV28, the J call TRBJ1-1; 8 bases line up with TRBD1. Germline trimming cut 3 bases from V and 4 bases from J; bases unmatched to any gene: 19. The germline CDR1 and CDR2 sequences are MDHEN and SYDVKM. The CDR3 sequence is 19 residues long.

This clonotype was counted ten times or more. The genes are TRBV28 and TRBJ1-5; D is perhaps TRBD1 (5 bases). The CDR3 is 14 residues long. The V end lost 6 bases, the J end lost 1 base, and 10 bases lay between the germline ends. Germline CDR1 MDHEN, CDR2 SYDVKM. CDR3 sequence reads: CASSFRDSNQPQHF. As DNA, the CDR3 is TGTGCCAGCAGCTTTCGGGACAGCAATCAGCCCCAGCATTTT. Complete variable domain (other parts from reference TRBV28 and TRBJ1-5): DVKVTQSSRYLVKRTGEKVFLECVQDMDHENMFWYRQDPGLGLRLIYFSYDVKMKEKGDIPEGYSVSREKKERFSLILESASTNQTSMYLCASSFRDSNQPQHFGDGTRLSIL.

This clonotype appeared a single time. The chain combines TRBV2 with TRBJ2-3, with D perhaps being TRBD1 or TRBD2 (5 bases each). The CDR3 has 14 amino acids. The V end was cut by 7 bases, the J end by 7 bases, with 18 bases between. Germline-derived CDR1 and CDR2 are SNHLY and FYNNEI. This CDR3 reads CASTAWDGLNTQYF. The DNA for the CDR3 is TGTGCCAGCACCGCCTGGGACGGTCTAAATACGCAGTATTTT.

The V and J genes are TRBV6-2 or TRBV6-3 and TRBJ1-5; D is ambiguous. CDR1 and CDR2 (germline): MNHEY, SVGEGT. This CDR3 spans 14 amino acids. The germline V and J ends were trimmed by 5 bases and 7 bases, with 15 bases remaining between them. CDR3 sequence (DNA): TGTGCCAGCAGTGATGTCAGAGGAGGACAGCCCCAGCATTTT. Residues: CASSDVRGGQPQHF.

The table lists this clonotype with many counts. The V call is TRBV28, the J call TRBJ1-4; tentative D call: TRBD1 (5 bases). Germline V lookup: CDR1 MDHEN, CDR2 SYDVKM. CDR3 length: 12 residues. V lost 6 bases to trimming and J lost 4 bases, with 6 bases between them. The CDR3 bases are TGTGCCAGCAGCCAGGGTAATGAAAAACTGTTTTTT. Protein: CASSQGNEKLFF.

This clonotype has ten or more counts. Here the CDR3 reads CATSQQSFYEQYF. The CDR3 coding sequence is TGTGCCACCAGTCAACAGTCATTCTACGAGCAGTACTTC. This chain connects TRBV15 to TRBJ2-7; D call uncertain. Germline CDR1 is LNHNV and CDR2 is YYDKDF (reference sequence). Trimming took 6 bases from V and 3 from J, leaving 12 bases between them. The CDR3 length is 13 residues.

This clonotype was recorded at least ten times. V usage is TRBV28 and J usage is TRBJ1-2; weak D call: TRBD1 (6 bases). The CDR3 runs 11 residues. The germline CDR1 and CDR2 sequences are MDHEN and SYDVKM. V lost 7 bases to trimming and J lost 6 bases, with 9 bases between them. CDR3 protein: CASTGGDGYTF. DNA of the CDR3: TGTGCCAGCACCGGGGGCGATGGCTACACCTTC.

This chain links TRBV5-6 with TRBJ1-2; 9 bases line up with TRBD1. Germline V gene data show CDR1 as SGHDT and CDR2 as YYEEEE. V lost 0 bases and J lost 4; bases outside the gene matches: 7. The length of the CDR3 is 16 residues. The CDR3 loop is CASSLGDRAGAYGYTF. The CDR3 DNA follows: TGTGCCAGCAGCTTGGGGGACAGGGCTGGGGCCTATGGCTACACCTTC.